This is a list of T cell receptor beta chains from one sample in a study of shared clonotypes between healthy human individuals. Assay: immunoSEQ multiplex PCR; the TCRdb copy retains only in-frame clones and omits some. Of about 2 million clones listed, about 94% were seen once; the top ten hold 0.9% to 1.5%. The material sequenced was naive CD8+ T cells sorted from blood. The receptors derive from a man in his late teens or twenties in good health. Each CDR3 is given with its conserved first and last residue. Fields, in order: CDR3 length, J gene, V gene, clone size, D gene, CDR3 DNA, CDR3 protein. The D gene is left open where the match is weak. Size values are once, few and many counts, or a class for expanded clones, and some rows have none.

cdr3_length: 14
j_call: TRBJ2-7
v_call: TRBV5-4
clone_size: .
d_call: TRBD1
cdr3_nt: TGTGCCAGCAGCCTTACAGGGGATTACTACGAGCAGTACTTC
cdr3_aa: CASSLTGDYYEQYF

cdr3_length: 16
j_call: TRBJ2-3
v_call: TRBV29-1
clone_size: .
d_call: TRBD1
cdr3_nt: TGCAGCGTTGAAGGCCTCCCGGGGACAGTGACAGATACGCAGTATTTT
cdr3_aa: CSVEGLPGTVTDTQYF

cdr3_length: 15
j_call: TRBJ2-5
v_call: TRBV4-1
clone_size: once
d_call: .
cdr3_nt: TGCGCCAGCAGCCAATGGAGAACAGAGGAAGAGACCCAGTACTTC
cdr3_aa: CASSQWRTEEETQYF

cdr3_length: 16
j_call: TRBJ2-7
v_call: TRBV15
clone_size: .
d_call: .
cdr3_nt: TGTGCCACCAGCAGAGATTCGGAGGGGGCTGGATACGAGCAGTACTTC
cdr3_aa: CATSRDSEGAGYEQYF

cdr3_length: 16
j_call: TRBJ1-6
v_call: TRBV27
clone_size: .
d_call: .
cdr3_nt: TGTGCCAGCAGTTTATCCCCCGGGGCCGGTAATTCACCCCTCCACTTT
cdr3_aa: CASSLSPGAGNSPLHF

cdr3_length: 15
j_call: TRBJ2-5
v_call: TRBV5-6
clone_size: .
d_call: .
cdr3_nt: TGTGCCAGCAGCTTGGGGGGACTCGGTCAAGAGACCCAGTACTTC
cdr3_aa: CASSLGGLGQETQYF

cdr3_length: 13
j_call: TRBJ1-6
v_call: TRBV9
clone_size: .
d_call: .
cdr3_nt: TGTGCCAGCAGCGTAGACGTAAATTCACCCCTCCACTTT
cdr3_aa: CASSVDVNSPLHF

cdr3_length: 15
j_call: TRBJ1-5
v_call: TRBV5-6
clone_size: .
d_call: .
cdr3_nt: TGTGCCAGCAGCTTGGCCATTGTCGGCAATCAGCCCCAGCATTTT
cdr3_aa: CASSLAIVGNQPQHF

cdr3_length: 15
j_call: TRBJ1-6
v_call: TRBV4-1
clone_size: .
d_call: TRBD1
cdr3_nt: TGCGCCAGCAGCCGGAGGACAGGAGGGGGTTCACCCCTCCACTTT
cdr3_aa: CASSRRTGGGSPLHF

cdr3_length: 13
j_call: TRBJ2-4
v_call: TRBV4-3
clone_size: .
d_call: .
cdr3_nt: TGCGCCAGCAGCCAAGATACAGAACTTATTCAGTACTTC
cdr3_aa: CASSQDTELIQYF

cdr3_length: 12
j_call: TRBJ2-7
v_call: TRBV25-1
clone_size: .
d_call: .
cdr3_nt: TGTGCCAGCAGTGTTGTCGCCTACGAGCAGTACTTC
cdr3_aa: CASSVVAYEQYF

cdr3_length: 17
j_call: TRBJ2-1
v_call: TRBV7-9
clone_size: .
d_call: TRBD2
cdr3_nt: TGTGCCAGCACCACAGGTCTAGCGGGCCACCTCTTCAATGAGCAGTTCTTC
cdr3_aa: CASTTGLAGHLFNEQFF

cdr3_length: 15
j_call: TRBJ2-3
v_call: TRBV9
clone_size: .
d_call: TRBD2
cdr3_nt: TGTGCCAGCAGCGTAGAAACTAGCGGTATCCATACGCAGTATTTT
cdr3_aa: CASSVETSGIHTQYF

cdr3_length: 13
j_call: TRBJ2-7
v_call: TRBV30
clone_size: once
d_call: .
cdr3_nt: TGTGCCTGCCAGCAGGACACCACCTACGAGCAGTACTTC
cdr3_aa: CACQQDTTYEQYF

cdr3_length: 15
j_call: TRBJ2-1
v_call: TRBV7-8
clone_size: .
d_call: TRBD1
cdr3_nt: TGTGCCAGCACCATACAGGGGGAGTCCTACAATGAGCAGTTCTTC
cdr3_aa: CASTIQGESYNEQFF

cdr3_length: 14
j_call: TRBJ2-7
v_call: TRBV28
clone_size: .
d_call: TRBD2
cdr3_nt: TGTGCCAGCAGCACGGGACTAGCGGCCTACGAGCAGTACTTC
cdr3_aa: CASSTGLAAYEQYF

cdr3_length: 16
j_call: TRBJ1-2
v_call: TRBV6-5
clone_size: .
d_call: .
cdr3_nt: TGTGCCAGCAGTTACTCGACGGGACACCTGAACTATGGCTACACCTTC
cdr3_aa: CASSYSTGHLNYGYTF

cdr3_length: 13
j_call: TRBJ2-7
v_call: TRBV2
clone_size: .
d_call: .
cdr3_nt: TGTGCCAGCAGTGGGTCGGCCACCTACGAGCAGTACTTC
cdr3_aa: CASSGSATYEQYF

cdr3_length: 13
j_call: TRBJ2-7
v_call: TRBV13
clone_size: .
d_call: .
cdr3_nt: TGTGCCAGCAGCTCGTCCCCCTCCTACGAGCAGTACTTC
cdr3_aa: CASSSSPSYEQYF

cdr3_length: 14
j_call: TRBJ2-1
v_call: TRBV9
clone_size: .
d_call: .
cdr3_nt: TGTGCCAGCAGCGTAGACCTAGCTAGGGGTGAGCAGTTCTTC
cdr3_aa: CASSVDLARGEQFF

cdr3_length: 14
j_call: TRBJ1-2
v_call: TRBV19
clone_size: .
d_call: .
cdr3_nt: TGTGCCAGTAGTACTGGACTGGGAGTCTATGGCTACACCTTC
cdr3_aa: CASSTGLGVYGYTF

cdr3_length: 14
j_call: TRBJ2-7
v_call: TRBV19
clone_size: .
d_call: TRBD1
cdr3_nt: TGTGCCAGTACTCCAAGGACAGGGGACTACGAGCAGTACTTC
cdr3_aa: CASTPRTGDYEQYF